This record concerns one T cell receptor beta chain sequence. Germline-derived CDR1 and CDR2 are LNHDA and SQIVND (reference sequence). J gave up 0 bases and V 6 bases, and 18 bases lay outside the gene matches. The CDR3 has 21 amino acids. Method: immunoSEQ multiplex PCR; TCRdb's copy keeps in-frame clones and lacks some. Of 130,000 or so clones detected, approximately 90% appear once; the ten largest clones hold 15% to 20%. The data are from a study of blood T cell repertoires in COVID-19. The wider study: From T cells, B-cell-depleted T cells, or PBMCs came the material, which was cDNA or gDNA.

Sample: peripheral blood. The clonotype comes from a man aged 45 to 65 with active or convalescent COVID-19. The chain recombines TRBV19 with TRBJ2-6, with 9 positions matching TRBD1. CDR3 DNA: TGTGCCAGTAGGGCTTTTAGGACAGGGGTACTGTCCCTCTCTGGGGCCAACGTCCTGACTTTC. Translation gives CASRAFRTGVLSLSGANVLTF.